The present entry profiles one TCR beta chain with its context. The sample comes from a study of T cell clones after liver transplantation. Study-wide context: TCRbeta sequencing after a pre-transplant mixed lymphocyte reaction identified graft-donor-reactive clones, later tracked in post-transplant blood.

CDR1 SGHRS and CDR2 YFSETQ come from the germline V gene. With 7 bases removed from V and 4 bases from J, the gap between germline ends came to 17 bases. The CDR3 runs 14 residues. Repertoires were generated with immunoSEQ multiplex PCR, while TCRdb's copy carries only in-frame clones and drops some. The profile shows 8,000 to 10,000 clones, over 60% of them singletons. The sequence derives from a human patient who received a liver transplant. Some of these T cells may belong to the graft donor. The sequences come from CD8+ T cells from blood, collected at the 15-month timepoint. V is TRBV5-1 and J is TRBJ1-2; perhaps TRBD1 as D (6 bases). This CDR3 reads CASSSSGGGYGYTF. The CDR3 DNA follows: TGCGCCAGCTCGTCTTCGGGGGGCGGCTATGGCTACACCTTC.